One and the same sample provided the 2 T cell receptor beta chains below, sequenced in a study of cytomegalovirus exposure and HLA in healthy donors. In the PCR, 60 Vbeta and 13 Jbeta primers were used. Clones were read by immunoSEQ multiplex PCR, and TCRdb kept only the in-frame ones, dropping some. The sample consists of 170,000 or so clones, more than 70% of them appearing once. Sequencing used PBMCs. The source is a boy aged 2 to 9 in good health and CMV-seronegative.

This chain joins TRBV5-6 and TRBJ2-7, with TRBD2 identical over 11 bases. CDR1 is SGHDT, CDR2 YYEEEE, per germline. CDR3 length equals 15 residues. The V segment lost 3 bases and the J segment 5 bases; nucleotides outside the gene matches: 7. The DNA of the CDR3 is TGTGCCAGCAGCTATATGGTACTAGCGGGAGACGAGCAGTACTTC. It encodes CASSYMVLAGDEQYF.

The genes are TRBV6-5 and TRBJ1-1; 7 nucleotides line up with TRBD1. CDR1 is MNHEY and CDR2 is SVGAGI in the germline V gene. The CDR3 contains 15 residues. J gave up 5 bases and V 5 bases, and 11 bases lay outside the gene matches. CDR3: CASSLQGWCGTEAFF. CDR3 sequence (DNA): TGTGCCAGCAGTCTACAGGGGTGGTGTGGAACTGAAGCTTTCTTT.